The rows below give T cell receptor beta chains drawn from one sample of a study of blood T cell repertoires in COVID-19. The data were produced by immunoSEQ multiplex PCR, yet TCRdb's version contains in-frame clones alone and is incomplete. In the table there are about 300,000 clones, around four fifths of which are singletons. Input material: peripheral blood. These TCRs come from a woman between 45 and 65 years old with acute or convalescent COVID-19. CDR3s include the opening cysteine and the closing phenylalanine or tryptophan. The D gene is left open where the match is weak. Rows give clone size only sometimes, using once, few, many, or a class for an expanded clone.

d_call	clone_size	v_call	j_call	cdr3_nt	cdr3_aa
TRBD1	NA	TRBV19	TRBJ1-5	TGTGCCAGTAGTCGGACAGGAGGGGATGGCAATCAGCCCCAGCATTTT	CASSRTGGDGNQPQHF
TRBD1	NA	TRBV10-3	TRBJ2-5	TGTGCCATCAGTGAGTCGGTGGGGACAGTTGAGACCCAGTACTTC	CAISESVGTVETQYF
NA	once	TRBV20-1	TRBJ2-5	TGCAGTGCCAGGGTCCGAGAGGCCCAGTACTTC	CSARVREAQYF
NA	NA	TRBV18	TRBJ2-7	TGTGCCAGCTCACCACGCGGATACGAGCAGTACTTC	CASSPRGYEQYF
NA	NA	TRBV27	TRBJ2-7	TGTGCCAGCAGTTTGCGGGAACCTCCGGGCGAGCAGTACTTC	CASSLREPPGEQYF
TRBD2	NA	TRBV3-1/TRBV3-2	TRBJ2-3	TGTGCCAGCAGCCAAGGCACTAGCGGGAGGGGTAACACAGATACGCAGTATTTT	CASSQGTSGRGNTDTQYF
TRBD1	few	TRBV10-1	TRBJ2-5	TGCGCCAGCAGTGAGGCAGGGGGCTATGAGACCCAGTACTTC	CASSEAGGYETQYF
TRBD2	NA	TRBV30	TRBJ2-2	TGTGCCTGGCTGAGCGGGAACGCCGGGGAGCTGTTTTTT	CAWLSGNAGELFF
TRBD1	NA	TRBV6-5	TRBJ1-5	TGTGCCAGCAGCCAACAGGGGAGCAATCAGCCCCAGCATTTT	CASSQQGSNQPQHF
TRBD1	NA	TRBV25-1	TRBJ2-7	TGTGCCAGCATCCCGGGACAGGGGACCTACGAGCAGTACTTC	CASIPGQGTYEQYF
NA	many	TRBV11-2	TRBJ1-3	TGTGCCAGCAGCTTAGCAATTTCTGGAAACACCATATATTTT	CASSLAISGNTIYF
NA	NA	TRBV2	TRBJ1-2	TGTGCCAGCAGTGTCAGCTATGGCTACACCTTC	CASSVSYGYTF
NA	NA	TRBV29-1	TRBJ2-5	TGCAGCGTGTTCAGTTCGGAGACCCAGTACTTC	CSVFSSETQYF
NA	NA	TRBV3-1/TRBV3-2	TRBJ1-4	TGTGCCAGCAGCCAAAGTTTTATACGGGATGAAAAACTGTTTTTT	CASSQSFIRDEKLFF
NA	NA	TRBV7-9	TRBJ1-1	TGTGCCAGCAGCTTAGAGGGGGCTGAAGCTTTCTTT	CASSLEGAEAFF
TRBD1	NA	TRBV7-9	TRBJ2-3	TGTGCCAGCAGCTTGGGGACAGAGACTAGCACAGATACGCAGTATTTT	CASSLGTETSTDTQYF
NA	NA	TRBV30	TRBJ1-5	TGTGCCTGGAGCCCCACAGGCAATCAGCCCCAGCATTTT	CAWSPTGNQPQHF
NA	NA	TRBV9	TRBJ2-3	TGTGCCAGCAGCGTAGCCTACCCCCCAGATACGCAGTATTTT	CASSVAYPPDTQYF
TRBD2	NA	TRBV7-2	TRBJ2-3	TGTGCCAGCAGCTTAGGATCTAGCGGGGGGGCAGCGGATACGCAGTATTTT	CASSLGSSGGAADTQYF
NA	once	TRBV29-1	TRBJ1-3	TGCAGCGTTGACCGACTTGGAGGAAACACCATATATTTT	CSVDRLGGNTIYF
NA	few	TRBV3-1/TRBV3-2	TRBJ1-1	TGTGCCAGCAGCCAGGGGGGTTTGGACACTGAAGCTTTCTTT	CASSQGGLDTEAFF
TRBD1	NA	TRBV5-1	TRBJ2-2	TGCGCCAGCAGCTTCCGGGACAGAGAGACCGGGGAGCTGTTTTTT	CASSFRDRETGELFF
NA	NA	TRBV4-2	TRBJ2-7	TGTGCCAGCAGCCCCTCAGTCAGAGGCGAGCAGTACTTC	CASSPSVRGEQYF